The next 25 T cell receptor beta chains were all read from a single sample in a study of vaccination and CD4 T cells after COVID-19. No cognate antigen is known for these TCRs. At the Johns Hopkins FTIC core, DNA taken from cultured CD4+ T cells was sequenced by way of the Oncomine TCR Beta short-read assay. TCRdb ran MiXCR on the PCR reads and lists one entry per CDR3 protein. Among about 13,000 distinct CDR3 sequences listed, about three fifths were seen once. This sample's treatment: approximately 11-day PBMC culture with coronavirus spike peptide pools or control peptides (ViraFEST assay). Here the sequenced sample was cultured CD4+ T cells from blood, taken after SARS-CoV-2 vaccination. The receptors originated from a human donor with COVID-19.

V is TRBV19 and J is TRBJ1-6; unclear D gene. CDR3 size: 15 residues. Germline loops: CDR1 LNHDA, CDR2 SQIVND (reference sequence). V was cut by 1 base and J by 8 bases, with 12 bases left in between. The CDR3 sequence: CASSIAAGYHSPLHF. Written as DNA, the CDR3 is TGTGCCAGTAGTATAGCTGCAGGATACCATTCACCCCTCCACTTT.

This clonotype has a handful of counts. This chain uses TRBV20-1 with TRBJ2-1; 8 bases line up with TRBD2. The germline CDR1 and CDR2 sequences are DFQATT and SNEGSKA (reference sequence). V lost 4 bases, J lost 10 bases, and 3 bases stayed unmatched. This CDR3 comprises 11 residues. CDR3 sequence reads: CSANRGGEQFF. The CDR3 DNA reads TGCAGTGCTAACCGGGGGGGGGAGCAGTTCTTC.

The rearrangement uses TRBV5-1 and TRBJ1-5; TRBD1 matches 7 bases. CDR3 length: 15 amino acids. With V trimmed by 1 base and J by 0 bases, 1 base remained unmatched. Germline V gene data show CDR1 as SGHRS and CDR2 as YFSETQ. CDR3 loop: CASSLTGVSNQPQHF. The CDR3 region has the DNA TGCGCCAGCAGCTTGACAGGGGTTAGCAATCAGCCCCAGCATTTT.

This clonotype was detected a few times. This chain joins TRBV19 and TRBJ1-1, with TRBD1 as a possible D gene (6 bases). The germline V and J ends were trimmed by 10 bases and 2 bases, with 14 bases remaining between them. This CDR3 region has 13 residues. Germline CDR1 reads LNHDA; CDR2 reads SQIVND (reference sequence). In DNA, the CDR3 is TGTGCCACAAAGAACAGGGTCAACACTGAAGCTTTCTTT. As protein: CATKNRVNTEAFF.

The V call is TRBV4-1, the J call TRBJ2-7, with a possible D match to TRBD1 (5 bases). This CDR3 has 15 residues. CDR1 is MGHRA, CDR2 YSYEKL, per germline. V was trimmed by 0 bases and J by 6 bases, leaving 15 bases between them. CDR3 region: CASSQEYGARGEQYF. Written as DNA, the CDR3 is TGCGCCAGCAGCCAAGAATATGGGGCTAGGGGCGAGCAGTACTTC.

This clonotype turned up a few times. The J gene is TRBJ1-1, the V gene TRBV15; tentatively, D is TRBD1 (6 bases). This CDR3 has 13 residues. V was cut by 3 bases and J by 5 bases, with 10 bases left in between. Germline loops: CDR1 LNHNV, CDR2 YYDKDF (reference sequence). In DNA form, the CDR3 reads TGTGCCACCAGCAGGCAAACAGGGACTGAAGCTTTCTTT. It encodes CATSRQTGTEAFF.

With respect to this clonotype: This CDR3 is missing its conserved last phenylalanine or tryptophan, likely due to a read error. The J gene is TRBJ1-1, the V gene TRBV11-2; D gene unclear. The CDR3 is made up of 13 amino acids. V lost 7 bases to trimming and J lost 5 bases, with 14 bases between them. CDR1 SGHAT and CDR2 FQNNGV come from the germline V gene. The CDR3 region has the DNA TGTGCCAGCACCCCGGGGAGTTGGACTGAAGCTTTCCTT. Its translation is CASTPGSWTEAFL.

In this sample, this clonotype turned up once. The chain couples TRBV7-2 to TRBJ2-3; D is ambiguous. CDR1 and CDR2 (germline): SGHTA, FQGNSA. V dropped 1 base and J dropped 6 bases, with 5 bases sitting between them. The CDR3 runs 12 residues. Written as DNA, the CDR3 is TGTGCCAGCAGCTTAGTACCGGATACGCAGTATTTT. Translating it yields CASSLVPDTQYF.

The chain recombines TRBV19 with TRBJ1-6, with TRBD1 matching over 8 bases. V dropped 5 bases and J dropped 8; count of bases not matched to a gene: 8. The CDR3 loop spans 15 amino acids. Germline values: CDR1 LNHDA, CDR2 SQIVND (reference sequence). The CDR3: CASSPWGQVDSPLHF. The CDR3 DNA reads TGTGCCAGTAGTCCCTGGGGACAGGTGGATTCACCCCTCCACTTT.

CDR3 bases: TGTGCCAGCACCTCTCCGCGGGGGGGCCGGGGGGAGGAGACCCAGTACTTC. As protein: CASTSPRGGRGEETQYF. This chain uses TRBV2 with TRBJ2-5, with 9 nucleotides matching TRBD2. The germline gives CDR1 SNHLY, CDR2 FYNNEI. This CDR3 is 17 amino acids long. Trimming took 7 bases from V and 5 from J; bases not matched to a gene: 17.

This clonotype has just a few counts. The chain carries TRBV2 and TRBJ2-5, with D perhaps matching TRBD2 (6 bases). The V end lost 6 bases, the J end lost 2 bases, and 13 bases lay between the germline ends. The germline V gene has CDR1 SNHLY and CDR2 FYNNEI. The CDR3 extends over 14 amino acids. The CDR3 protein is CASRAASAQETQYF. CDR3 bases: TGTGCCAGCAGGGCGGCTAGCGCACAAGAGACCCAGTACTTC.

This sequence joins TRBV6-5 and TRBJ2-7; D unclear. Per germline, CDR1 MNHEY and CDR2 SVGAGI. The CDR3 runs to 14 residues. Trimming removed 4 bases at V and 6 bases at J, with 16 bases between. CDR3 protein: CASSFKTPHSEQYF. CDR3 bases: TGTGCCAGCAGTTTTAAGACACCCCACTCCGAGCAGTACTTC.

This clonotype occurred a few times. The chain is built from TRBV27 and TRBJ1-2; a weak D match, TRBD1 (6 bases). Trimming pared 5 bases from V and 4 bases from J, leaving 11 bases between. The CDR3 totals 13 residues. Germline CDR1 reads MNHEY; CDR2 reads SMNVEV (reference sequence). CDR3 bases: TGTGCCAGCAGTCCGCAGGGGTCCTATGGCTACACCTTC. Translating it yields CASSPQGSYGYTF.

The chain has TRBV7-2 and TRBJ1-2; D remains ambiguous. Per germline, CDR1 SGHTA and CDR2 FQGNSA. V dropped 0 bases and J dropped 5 bases, with 13 bases sitting between them. CDR3 size: 15 residues. This CDR3 reads CASSLAAVGNYGYTF. The DNA of the CDR3 is TGTGCCAGCAGCTTAGCGGCGGTTGGGAATTATGGCTACACCTTC.

The CDR3 loop is CSAATSMGYEQYF. CDR3 nucleotides: TGCAGTGCCGCGACTAGCATGGGGTACGAGCAGTACTTC. This chain joins TRBV20-1 and TRBJ2-7, with 7 nucleotides matching TRBD2. The CDR3 covers 13 residues. Germline CDR1 and CDR2: DFQATT and SNEGSKA (reference sequence). The J segment lost 4 bases and the V segment lost 6 bases, leaving 9 bases of the junction unmatched.

This chain links TRBV2 with TRBJ1-2, with D uncertain. Germline values: CDR1 SNHLY, CDR2 FYNNEI. V was clipped by 4 bases and J by 5 bases, with 5 bases between them. The CDR3 length is 11 residues. The CDR3 nucleotides are TGTGCCAGCAGTGCAGAATATGGCTACACCTTC. Translation: CASSAEYGYTF.

The CDR3 sequence: CSARDPGAGNYGYTF. The CDR3 DNA sequence: TGCAGTGCTAGAGATCCGGGGGCAGGGAACTATGGCTACACCTTC. The chain uses TRBV20-1 and TRBJ1-2, with D possibly being TRBD1 (6 bases). V was shortened by 0 bases and J by 2 bases, with 13 bases between the two germline ends. CDR1 is DFQATT, CDR2 SNEGSKA, per germline (reference sequence). The length of the CDR3 is 15 residues.

Judged by abundance, this clonotype is medium-sized (0.01 to 0.1%). The V call is TRBV6-1, the J call TRBJ1-5; 12 bases map to TRBD1. V shed 6 bases and J 2 bases; nucleotides not matched to a gene: 11. The CDR3 totals 18 residues. The germline CDR1 and CDR2 sequences are MNHNS and SASEGT. CDR3 in DNA: TGTGCCAGCAGAACCGGGACAGGGGGCGTCGGTGGCAATCAGCCCCAGCATTTT. It is translated as CASRTGTGGVGGNQPQHF.

The V call is TRBV6-1, the J call TRBJ1-5; 8 nucleotides match TRBD1. The CDR3 is 13 amino acids. J gave up 3 bases and V 6 bases, and 1 base lay outside the gene matches. Germline assignment: CDR1 MNHNS and CDR2 SASEGT. The CDR3 DNA reads as TGTGCCAGCAGGGACAGGGCCAATCAGCCCCAGCATTTT. Amino acids: CASRDRANQPQHF.

V and J are TRBV6-5 and TRBJ2-3, with 8 bases that match TRBD2. CDR3 length: 16 residues. Germline V gene lookup returns CDR1 MNHEY and CDR2 SVGAGI. After removal of 3 bases from V and 2 bases from J, the junction contained 7 bases not matched to a gene. CDR3 coding DNA: TGTGCCAGCAGTTATACCGGGGGGGAAACCACAGATACGCAGTATTTT. It is translated as CASSYTGGETTDTQYF.

This chain links TRBV7-9 with TRBJ1-1; the D is unclear. The CDR3 spans 14 residues. V lost 8 bases to trimming and J lost 7 bases, with 20 bases between them. Germline CDR1 reads SEHNR; CDR2 reads FQNEAQ (reference sequence). The CDR3 bases are TGTGCCAGCGGAGAGTCGGCCAACGGTGGTGAAGCTTTCTTT. Protein: CASGESANGGEAFF.

This clonotype appeared a single time. The chain recombines TRBV10-1 with TRBJ1-1, with unresolved D. CDR1 is WNHNN and CDR2 is SYGVQD in the germline V gene (reference sequence). Trimming cost V 5 bases and J 1 base, with 14 bases left between them. The CDR3 has 15 residues. The DNA of the CDR3 is TGCGCCAGCAGTCCCCTCGGATTGGGGAACACTGAAGCTTTCTTT. This translates into CASSPLGLGNTEAFF.

The chain links TRBV19 to TRBJ2-6; perhaps TRBD2 as D (6 bases). The V end was cut by 7 bases, the J end by 4 bases, with 20 bases between. The CDR3 is 17 residues long. Germline values: CDR1 LNHDA, CDR2 SQIVND (reference sequence). The CDR3 reads CASTSDGGRSGANVLTF. For the CDR3, the DNA is TGTGCCAGTACCTCGGACGGGGGACGGTCCGGGGCCAACGTCCTGACTTTC.

The rearrangement links TRBV20-1 to TRBJ1-1; D call uncertain. This CDR3 is built from 11 residues. Germline V CDR1 and CDR2: DFQATT, SNEGSKA (reference sequence). CDR3 sequence (DNA): TGCGGGGTGGATTTGAACACTGAAGCTTTCTTT. It translates to CGVDLNTEAFF.

The chain combines TRBV19 with TRBJ2-5; the D call may be TRBD1 or TRBD2 (6 bases each). Germline lookup yields CDR1 LNHDA and CDR2 SQIVND (reference sequence). CDR3 length: 13 amino acids. Trimming cost V 5 bases and J 1 base, with 8 bases left between them. This chain's CDR3 is CASSSGAQETQYF. For the CDR3, the DNA is TGTGCCAGTAGTTCGGGGGCCCAAGAGACCCAGTACTTC.